One and the same sample provided the 2 T cell receptor beta chains below, sequenced in a study of shared clonotypes between healthy human individuals. TCRdb's table, derived via immunoSEQ multiplex PCR, lists solely in-frame clones and lacks some. Of some 1.1 million clones in the sample, approximately 80% were seen once. Sequencing used memory CD4+ T cells from PBMCs. The subset is: CD45RA-negative fraction. These receptor sequences come from a man aged 18 to 29 in good health. Some clones in this sample may be carry-over from other donors' samples.

The genes are TRBV7-9 and TRBJ2-5; no clear D. Trimming left V 2 bases short and J 7 bases short, with 5 bases between. The CDR3 covers 11 residues. CDR1 is SEHNR, CDR2 FQNEAQ, per germline (reference sequence). CDR3 nucleotide sequence: TGTGCCAGCAGCTTACCCGGGACCCAGTACTTC. The encoded protein is CASSLPGTQYF.

This chain connects TRBV7-2 to TRBJ1-1; D ambiguous. The CDR3 has 15 amino acids. Trimming removed 5 bases from V and 0 bases from J, with 13 bases in between. Germline-derived CDR1 and CDR2 are SGHTA and FQGNSA. CDR3 in amino acids: CASSAMGILNTEAFF. DNA for the CDR3: TGTGCCAGCAGCGCCATGGGGATCCTGAACACTGAAGCTTTCTTT.